One sample yielded the 16 T cell receptor beta chains listed below, sequenced in a study of T cells in Graves' hyperthyroidism and ophthalmopathy. RNA transcripts provided the source from which TCR beta CDR3 regions were amplified. A set of HTBI primers served as the primers for a first-round RT-PCR of the TCR CDR3. One entry per CDR3 protein results from TCRdb running MiXCR on the multiplex PCR reads. Of around 400,000 distinct CDR3 sequences listed, roughly 13% were seen once; the top ten hold around a tenth. Sample: blood. The receptors stem from a woman aged 18-30 years with Graves' hyperthyroidism.

This chain uses TRBV4-1 with TRBJ1-1; D is ambiguous. Trimming took 5 bases from V and 0 from J, leaving 16 bases between them. The CDR3 covers 16 residues. CDR1 and CDR2 from the germline V gene are MGHRA and YSYEKL. The CDR3: CASSGPAGRMNTEAFF. CDR3 nucleotide sequence: TGCGCCAGCAGCGGACCCGCCGGTCGGATGAACACTGAAGCTTTCTTT.

This clonotype has ten or more counts. The chain links TRBV12-3 or TRBV12-4 to TRBJ2-2; possibly TRBD2 for D (6 bases). The CDR3 loop spans 13 amino acids. V was clipped by 5 bases and J by 6 bases, with 10 bases between them. CDR3 sequence (DNA): TGTGCCAGCAGTCCGACTAGTTCCGGGGAGCTGTTTTTT. This gives the protein CASSPTSSGELFF.

The sample holds a few counts of this clonotype. A junction boundary mismatches the germline segment, possibly from a read error. The chain is built from TRBV7-9 and TRBJ2-1; 8 bases align to TRBD1. The CDR3 is made up of 13 amino acids. The V gene's germline CDR1 is SEHNR and CDR2 FQNEAQ (reference sequence). The CDR3 bases are TGTGCCTGCAGCGACAGGGGTGTAAATGAGCAGTTCTTC. Protein product: CACSDRGVNEQFF.

This clonotype appeared many times. J is TRBJ1-2 and V is TRBV4-1; D possibly corresponds to TRBD1 (5 bases). Germline lookup yields CDR1 MGHRA and CDR2 YSYEKL. This CDR3 has 16 residues. The V gene lost 4 bases and the J gene lost 0 bases, with 15 bases spanning the gap. The CDR3 DNA reads as TGCGCCAGCAGCCGAGCACCGGGACGGTCTAACTATGGCTACACCTTC. Protein: CASSRAPGRSNYGYTF.

This clonotype was observed a handful of times. The chain combines TRBV5-8 with TRBJ1-2; 7 bases agree with TRBD1. Germline V gene sequence: CDR1 SGHTS, CDR2 YDEGEE. V dropped 4 bases and J dropped 4; count of bases not matched to a gene: 7. The CDR3 extends over 14 amino acids. The DNA for the CDR3 is TGTGCCAGCAGCAGGGGACAGATCACCTATGGCTACACCTTC. Encoded protein: CASSRGQITYGYTF. The full variable domain, in which reference TRBV5-8 and TRBJ1-2 provide the parts outside the CDR3, is EAGVTQSPTHLIKTRGQQATLRCSPISGHTSVYWYQQALGLGLQFLLWYDEGEERNRGNFPPRFSGRQFPNYSSELNVNALELEDSALYLCASSRGQITYGYTFGSGTRLTVV.

There are many counts of this clonotype. V and J are TRBV20-1 and TRBJ1-2; unclear D gene. V was cut by 6 bases and J by 3 bases, with 17 bases left in between. Germline assignment: CDR1 DFQATT and CDR2 SNEGSKA (reference sequence). This CDR3 has 14 residues. The CDR3 protein is CSAKSVPADYGYTF. The DNA of the CDR3 is TGCAGTGCCAAGAGCGTACCCGCGGACTATGGCTACACCTTC.

This clonotype was counted ten times or more. J is TRBJ2-5 and V is TRBV11-2, with D possibly being TRBD1 or TRBD2 (6 bases each). V dropped 5 bases and J dropped 2 bases, with 18 bases sitting between them. CDR1 and CDR2 (germline): SGHAT, FQNNGV. This CDR3 is 16 amino acids long. The CDR3 sequence is CASSLLLARGQETQYF. The CDR3 DNA follows: TGTGCCAGCAGCCTACTCCTAGCGAGGGGGCAAGAGACCCAGTACTTC.

This clonotype occurred a few times. This rearrangement joins TRBV24-1 to TRBJ1-5; D remains unclear. Germline CDR1 and CDR2: KGHDR and SFDVKD. Trimming pared 2 bases from V and 4 bases from J, leaving 8 bases between. The CDR3 totals 14 residues. CDR3 in DNA: TGTGCCACCAGTGATTCCAGGAGGAATCAGCCCCAGCATTTT. It yields the protein CATSDSRRNQPQHF.

This clonotype appeared many times. The chain couples TRBV5-6 to TRBJ2-1, with 7 bases matching TRBD2. The CDR3 consists of 14 residues. The germline gives CDR1 SGHDT, CDR2 YYEEEE. V gave up 2 bases and J gave up 8 bases; unmatched junction bases: 7. The CDR3 coding sequence is TGTGCCAGCAGCTTCCCAGCGGGGTTCTATGAGCAGTTCTTC. Translation: CASSFPAGFYEQFF.

This clonotype was picked up many times. This chain joins TRBV28 and TRBJ2-1; 11 bases fit TRBD2. The CDR3 has 19 residues. V dropped 4 bases and J dropped 1; count of bases not matched to a gene: 12. Germline loops: CDR1 MDHEN, CDR2 SYDVKM. CDR3 bases: TGTGCCAGCAGTTCCGCCCGGTTGGCTAGCGGGAGGTCCTACAATGAGCAGTTCTTC. Residues: CASSSARLASGRSYNEQFF.

This clonotype was seen many times. J is TRBJ2-2 and V is TRBV7-2; TRBD1 aligns across 7 bases. J was trimmed by 8 bases and V by 4 bases; bases with no gene match: 13. The CDR3 is made up of 16 amino acids. Germline loops: CDR1 SGHTA, CDR2 FQGNSA. As DNA, the CDR3 is TGTGCCAGCAGCTCCTCCCGACAGGGTTCAGGAGGGGAGCTGTTTTTT. Protein product: CASSSSRQGSGGELFF.

This clonotype was seen more than once but under ten times. The chain recombines TRBV28 with TRBJ1-2; D gene ambiguous. The germline gives CDR1 MDHEN, CDR2 SYDVKM. This CDR3 spans 14 amino acids. Trimming cost V 7 bases and J 5 bases, with 17 bases left between them. CDR3 amino acids: CASISTGNGYGYTF. Here the CDR3 DNA reads TGTGCCAGCATTAGTACGGGGAATGGATATGGCTACACCTTC.

Ten or more counts support this clonotype. The chain couples TRBV12-3 or TRBV12-4 to TRBJ1-2, with unresolved D. CDR3 length: 12 amino acids. Trimming removed 6 bases at V and 6 bases at J, with 11 bases between. The CDR3 DNA reads TGTGCCAGCAGCTCTGGGGTCAATGGCTACACCTTC. Protein product: CASSSGVNGYTF.

This clonotype was found a few times. The chain links TRBV9 to TRBJ2-5; tentative D call: TRBD2 (6 bases). The CDR3 has 13 amino acids. Germline V gives CDR1 SGDLS, CDR2 YYNGEE. V was trimmed by 5 bases and J by 0 bases, leaving 8 bases between them. CDR3 DNA: TGTGCCAGCAGGCGCGGGGACCAAGAGACCCAGTACTTC. It translates to CASRRGDQETQYF.

The genes are TRBV30 and TRBJ2-7; 7 bases fit TRBD1. Germline loops: CDR1 GTSNPN, CDR2 SVGIG (reference sequence). V shed 4 bases, J shed 3 bases, and the junction held 3 bases outside the gene matches. This CDR3 comprises 12 residues. The CDR3 coding sequence is TGTGCCTGGACGGGACAGAGCTACGAGCAGTACTTC. Its protein is CAWTGQSYEQYF. Full variable domain (rest looked up from reference TRBV30 and TRBJ2-7): SQTIHQWPATLVQPVGSPLSLECTVEGTSNPNLYWYRQAAGRGLQLLFYSVGIGQISSEVPQNLSASRPQDRQFILSSKKLLLSDSGFYLCAWTGQSYEQYFGPGTRLTVT.

This chain connects TRBV28 to TRBJ2-7; 14 bases map to TRBD2. This CDR3 is 18 amino acids long. In germline, CDR1 is MDHEN, CDR2 SYDVKM. The V and J ends lost 6 bases and 7 bases, in that order; junction bases with no gene match: 17. In nucleotides, the CDR3 is TGTGCCAGCAGGCTGACTAGCGGGAGGGGTGGACTCCTATCAGAGCAGTACTTC. It yields the protein CASRLTSGRGGLLSEQYF.